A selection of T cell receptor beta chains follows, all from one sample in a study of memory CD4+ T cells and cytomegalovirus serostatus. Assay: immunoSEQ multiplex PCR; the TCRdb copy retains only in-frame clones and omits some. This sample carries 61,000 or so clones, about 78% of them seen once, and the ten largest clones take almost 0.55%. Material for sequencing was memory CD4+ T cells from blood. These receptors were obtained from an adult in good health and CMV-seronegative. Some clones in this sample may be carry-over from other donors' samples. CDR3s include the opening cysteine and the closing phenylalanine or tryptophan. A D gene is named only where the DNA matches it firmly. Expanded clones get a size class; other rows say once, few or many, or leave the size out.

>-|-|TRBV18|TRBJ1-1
CASSPDFGRRTEAFF
TGTGCCAGCTCACCCGATTTCGGGAGGCGCACTGAAGCTTTCTTT
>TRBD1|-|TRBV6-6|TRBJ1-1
CASSRSGTGNTEAFF
TGTGCCAGCAGTAGATCCGGGACAGGGAACACTGAAGCTTTCTTT
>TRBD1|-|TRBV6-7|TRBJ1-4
CASSKKQGGVEKLFF
TGTGCCAGCAGTAAGAAACAGGGGGGGGTTGAAAAACTGTTTTTT
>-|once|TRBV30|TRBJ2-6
CAGDGSGANVLTF
TGTGCTGGTGACGGTTCTGGGGCCAACGTCCTGACTTTC
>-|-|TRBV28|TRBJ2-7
CASSRGTSEYF
TGTGCCAGCAGCCGAGGGACGTCAGAGTACTTC
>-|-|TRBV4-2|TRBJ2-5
CASSQAGGEVQETQYF
TGTGCCAGCAGCCAAGCAGGGGGGGAGGTGCAAGAGACCCAGTACTTC
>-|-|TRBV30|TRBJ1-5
CAWNSQGLQPQHF
TGTGCCTGGAATTCGCAGGGTCTCCAGCCCCAGCATTTT
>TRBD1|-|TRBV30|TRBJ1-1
CAWVGQGAYTEAFF
TGTGCCTGGGTTGGACAGGGGGCTTATACTGAAGCTTTCTTT
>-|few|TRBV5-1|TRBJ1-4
CASSLERLQGYEKLFF
TGCGCCAGCAGCTTGGAAAGGCTTCAAGGGTATGAAAAACTGTTTTTT
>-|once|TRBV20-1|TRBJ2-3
CSHTKGDTQYF
TGCAGTCACACTAAAGGGGATACGCAGTATTTT
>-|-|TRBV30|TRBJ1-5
CAWSRLPGLSQPQHF
TGTGCCTGGAGTCGCCTCCCGGGACTGTCCCAGCCCCAGCATTTT
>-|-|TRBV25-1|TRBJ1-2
CASSASTDLYGYTF
TGTGCCAGCAGTGCCTCCACGGATCTATATGGCTACACCTTC
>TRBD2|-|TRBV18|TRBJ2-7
CASSRSGLAGTGEQYF
TGTGCCAGCTCCCGATCCGGACTAGCGGGAACGGGCGAGCAGTACTTC
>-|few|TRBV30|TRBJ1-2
CAWSVVSYGYTF
TGTGCCTGGAGTGTAGTAAGCTATGGCTACACCTTC
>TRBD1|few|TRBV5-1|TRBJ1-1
CASSLQGDTEAFF
TGCGCCAGCAGCCTACAGGGGGACACTGAAGCTTTCTTT
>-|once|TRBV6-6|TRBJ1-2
CASSLSGTGGYTF
TGTGCCAGCAGTTTGTCAGGAACTGGGGGCTACACCTTC
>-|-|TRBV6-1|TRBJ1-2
CASSEGQGLGYTF
TGTGCCAGCAGTGAAGGGCAGGGGCTTGGCTACACCTTC
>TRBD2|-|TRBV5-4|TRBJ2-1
CASSPTSGTLDEQFF
TGTGCCAGCAGCCCGACTAGCGGGACCCTCGATGAGCAGTTCTTC
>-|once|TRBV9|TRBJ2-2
CASSVVQGPTGELFF
TGTGCCAGCAGCGTAGTACAGGGACCAACCGGGGAGCTGTTTTTT
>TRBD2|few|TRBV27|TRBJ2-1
CASSLGLAGNNEQFF
TGTGCCAGCAGTTTGGGACTAGCGGGGAACAATGAGCAGTTCTTC
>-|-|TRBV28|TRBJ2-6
CASRQGSGANVLTF
TGTGCCAGCAGACAGGGTTCTGGGGCCAACGTCCTGACTTTC
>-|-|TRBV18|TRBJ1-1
CASSPAENTEAFF
TGTGCCAGCTCACCAGCTGAGAACACTGAAGCTTTCTTT
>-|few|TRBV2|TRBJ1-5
CASRGEFGVRNQPQHF
TGTGCCAGCAGGGGGGAATTCGGCGTAAGAAATCAGCCCCAGCATTTT
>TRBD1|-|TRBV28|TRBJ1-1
CASSGLTGGGFTEAFF
TGTGCCAGCAGTGGCTTGACAGGGGGCGGATTCACTGAAGCTTTCTTT
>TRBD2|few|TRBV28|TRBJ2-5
CASRSTLANKETQYF
TGTGCCAGCAGATCCACACTAGCGAATAAAGAGACCCAGTACTTC
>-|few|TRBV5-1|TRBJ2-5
CASSWGVGGSYQETQYF
TGCGCCAGCAGCTGGGGCGTCGGGGGATCGTACCAAGAGACCCAGTACTTC
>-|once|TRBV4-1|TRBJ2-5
CASSQDSAPREETQYF
TGCGCCAGCAGCCAAGACTCGGCGCCCCGGGAGGAGACCCAGTACTTC
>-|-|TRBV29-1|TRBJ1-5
CSVGGFNQPQHF
TGCAGCGTTGGAGGGTTTAATCAGCCCCAGCATTTT
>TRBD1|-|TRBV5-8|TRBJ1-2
CASSYDRGPGYTF
TGTGCCAGCAGCTACGACAGGGGGCCTGGCTACACCTTC
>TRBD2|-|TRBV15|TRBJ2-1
CATSRLREEGNEQFF
TGTGCCACCAGCAGACTGCGGGAGGAGGGGAATGAGCAGTTCTTC
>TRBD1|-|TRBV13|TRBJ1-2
CASSLGTGNYGYTF
TGTGCCAGCAGCTTAGGGACAGGGAACTATGGCTACACCTTC
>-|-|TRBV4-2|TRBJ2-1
CASSQDGLGGNEQFF
TGTGCCAGCAGCCAAGATGGGTTAGGGGGGAATGAGCAGTTCTTC
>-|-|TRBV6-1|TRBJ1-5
CASSPLAGANQPQHF
TGTGCCAGCAGCCCGTTGGCAGGGGCCAATCAGCCCCAGCATTTT
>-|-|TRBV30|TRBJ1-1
CAWSVNGGPEAFF
TGTGCCTGGAGTGTTAACGGGGGACCTGAAGCTTTCTTT
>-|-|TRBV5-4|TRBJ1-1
CASSQGPGPNTEAFF
TGTGCCAGCAGCCAGGGCCCTGGGCCGAACACTGAAGCTTTCTTT
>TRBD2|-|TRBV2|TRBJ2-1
CASSGTSGGLNEQFF
TGTGCCAGCAGCGGGACTAGCGGAGGACTCAATGAGCAGTTCTTC
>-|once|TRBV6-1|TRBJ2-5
CASSEDRGVETQYF
TGTGCCAGCAGTGAAGACCGGGGAGTAGAGACCCAGTACTTC
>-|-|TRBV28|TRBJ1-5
CASSGGGYGQPQHF
TGTGCCAGCAGTGGCGGGGGGTACGGTCAGCCCCAGCATTTT
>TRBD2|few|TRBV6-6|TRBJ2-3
CASRTLAGDTQYF
TGTGCCAGCAGAACACTAGCGGGGGATACGCAGTATTTT
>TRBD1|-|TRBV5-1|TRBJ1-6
CASSDPSGGWQSPLHF
TGCGCCAGCAGCGATCCCTCAGGGGGTTGGCAATCACCCCTCCACTTT
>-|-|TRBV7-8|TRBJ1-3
CASSRGERGTGDTIYF
TGTGCCAGCAGCCGCGGAGAAAGGGGTACTGGGGACACCATATATTTT
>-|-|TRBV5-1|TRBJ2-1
CASGESSYNEQFF
TGCGCCAGCGGGGAGAGCTCCTACAATGAGCAGTTCTTC
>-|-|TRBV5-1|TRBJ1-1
CASSAAGRGGTEAFF
TGCGCCAGCAGCGCTGCAGGGCGGGGCGGCACTGAAGCTTTCTTT
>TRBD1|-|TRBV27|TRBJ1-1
CASSSPGTGATEAFF
TGTGCCAGCAGTTCTCCCGGGACAGGGGCGACTGAAGCTTTCTTT
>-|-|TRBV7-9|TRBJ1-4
CASSFSADEKLFF
TGTGCCAGCAGCTTTTCCGCTGATGAAAAACTGTTTTTT
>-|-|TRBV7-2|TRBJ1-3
CASSAGIRAGGNTIYF
TGTGCCAGCAGCGCGGGCATACGGGCGGGCGGAAACACCATATATTTT
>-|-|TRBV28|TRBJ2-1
CASSLGPTAYNEQFF
TGTGCCAGCAGTTTAGGACCCACAGCCTACAATGAGCAGTTCTTC
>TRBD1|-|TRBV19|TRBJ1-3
CASHRGVTGNTIYF
TGTGCCAGTCACAGGGGCGTAACTGGAAACACCATATATTTT
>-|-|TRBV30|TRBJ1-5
CAWSVSGPQHF
TGTGCCTGGAGTGTCAGTGGACCCCAGCATTTT
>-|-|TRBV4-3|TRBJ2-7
CASSRDLNYEQYF
TGCGCCAGCAGCCGAGACCTAAACTACGAGCAGTACTTC